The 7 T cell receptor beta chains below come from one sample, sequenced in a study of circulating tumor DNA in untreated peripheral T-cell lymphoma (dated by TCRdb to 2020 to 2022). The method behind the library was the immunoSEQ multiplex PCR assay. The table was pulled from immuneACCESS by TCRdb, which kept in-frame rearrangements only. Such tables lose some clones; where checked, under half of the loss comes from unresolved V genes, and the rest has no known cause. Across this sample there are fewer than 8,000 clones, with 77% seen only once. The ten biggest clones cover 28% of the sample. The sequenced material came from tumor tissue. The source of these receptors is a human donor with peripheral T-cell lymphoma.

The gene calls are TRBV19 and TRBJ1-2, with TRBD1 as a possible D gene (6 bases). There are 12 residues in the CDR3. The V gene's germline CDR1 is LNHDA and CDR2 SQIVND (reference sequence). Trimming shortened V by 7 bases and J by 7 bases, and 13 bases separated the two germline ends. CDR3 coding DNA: TGTGCCAGTACCCACGGGGGCCTTGGCTACACCTTC. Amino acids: CASTHGGLGYTF.

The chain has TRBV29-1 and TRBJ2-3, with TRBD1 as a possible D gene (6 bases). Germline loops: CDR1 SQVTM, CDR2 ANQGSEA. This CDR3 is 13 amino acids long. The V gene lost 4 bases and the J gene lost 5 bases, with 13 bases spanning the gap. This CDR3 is CSVGTGLGDTQYF. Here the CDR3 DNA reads TGCAGCGTTGGAACAGGGTTGGGAGATACGCAGTATTTT.

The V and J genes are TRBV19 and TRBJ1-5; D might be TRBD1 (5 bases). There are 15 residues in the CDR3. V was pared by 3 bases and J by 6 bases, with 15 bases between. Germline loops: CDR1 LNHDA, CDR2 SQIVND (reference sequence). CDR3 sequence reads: CASSITGGLSQPQHF. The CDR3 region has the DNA TGTGCCAGTAGTATTACTGGGGGATTAAGTCAGCCCCAGCATTTT.

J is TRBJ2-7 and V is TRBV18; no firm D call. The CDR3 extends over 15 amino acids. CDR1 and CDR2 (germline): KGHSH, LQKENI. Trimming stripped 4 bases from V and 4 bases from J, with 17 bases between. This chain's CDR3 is CASSLHSGSVYEQYF. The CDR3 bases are TGTGCCAGCTCACTACACTCCGGGTCCGTATACGAGCAGTACTTC.

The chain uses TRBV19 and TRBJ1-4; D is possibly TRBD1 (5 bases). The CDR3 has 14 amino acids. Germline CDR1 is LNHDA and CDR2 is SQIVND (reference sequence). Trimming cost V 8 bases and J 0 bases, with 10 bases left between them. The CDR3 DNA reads TGTGCCAGTGGGACCGTTGCAACTAATGAAAAACTGTTTTTT. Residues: CASGTVATNEKLFF. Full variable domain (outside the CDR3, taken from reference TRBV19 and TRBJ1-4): DGGITQSPKYLFRKEGQNVTLSCEQNLNHDAMYWYRQDPGQGLRLIYYSQIVNDFQKGDIAEGYSVSREKKESFPLTVTSAQKNPTAFYLCASGTVATNEKLFFGSGTQLSVL.

CDR3 sequence (DNA): TGTGCCAGCAGCGCGACACCGAACACTGAAGCTTTCTTT. Protein sequence: CASSATPNTEAFF. The rearrangement uses TRBV9 and TRBJ1-1; D call uncertain. Deletions cut 3 bases from V and 1 base from J, with 7 bases between. The germline CDR1 and CDR2 sequences are SGDLS and YYNGEE. The CDR3 loop spans 13 amino acids.

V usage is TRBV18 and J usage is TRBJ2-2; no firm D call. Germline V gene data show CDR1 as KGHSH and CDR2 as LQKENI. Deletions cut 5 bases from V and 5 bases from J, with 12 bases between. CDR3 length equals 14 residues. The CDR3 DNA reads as TGTGCCAGCTCATCCTTCGGCTGGACCGGGGAGCTGTTTTTT. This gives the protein CASSSFGWTGELFF.